Each of the 5 T cell receptor beta chains below was sequenced from the same sample in a study of metastatic and nonmetastatic thyroid tumors. Using MiXCR, TCRdb re-called clones from the PCR reads. Of around 35,000 clones in the sample, over 15% were seen once. No treatment of any kind had been given to any patient before thyroid surgery. Source material: blood. Receptors originate from a female donor with papillary thyroid cancer or a benign thyroid nodule (not recorded which). Some clones in this sample may be carry-over from other donors' samples.

Many counts were recorded for this clone. The chain is built from TRBV9 and TRBJ1-2, with 7 bases fitting TRBD1. J was trimmed by 5 bases and V by 4 bases; bases with no gene match: 11. The CDR3 spans 15 residues. In germline, CDR1 is SGDLS, CDR2 YYNGEE. DNA for the CDR3: TGTGCCAGCAGCACTGAACCCGGGACAGTTTATGGCTACACCTTC. Its translation is CASSTEPGTVYGYTF.

The sample holds a few counts of this clone. This rearrangement joins TRBV12-3 or TRBV12-4 to TRBJ2-2; TRBD1 agrees at 9 bases. With 6 bases clipped from V and 0 bases from J, the junction kept 8 bases outside the gene matches. The CDR3 spans 17 residues. The CDR3 here is CASSRGQGSTNTGELFF. CDR3 bases: TGTGCCAGCAGCCGAGGACAGGGGTCGACGAACACCGGGGAGCTGTTTTTT.

Of note for this clone: No conserved phenylalanine or tryptophan ends this CDR3, so it is likely a read error. The limits of the CDR3 on the DNA are not certain, so only TCRdb's listed CDR3 is given. The genes are TRBV6-1 and TRBJ1-1. Germline V gene sequence: CDR1 MNHNS, CDR2 SASEGT. The CDR3 length is 12 residues, termini included. CDR3: CASSRRNTEDFL.

This clone was counted many times. CDR3 in amino acids: CASSLVGTGVYNEQFF. CDR3 nucleotides: TGTGCCAGCAGCTTAGTCGGGACAGGAGTTTACAATGAGCAGTTCTTC. The chain uses TRBV7-6 and TRBJ2-1, with 8 bases that match TRBD1. Germline V gene lookup returns CDR1 SGHVS and CDR2 FNYEAQ. The length of the CDR3 is 16 residues. The V and J ends lost 1 base and 4 bases, in that order; junction bases with no gene match: 6.

This clone was recorded many times. V and J are TRBV29-1 and TRBJ1-1, with a tentative D call TRBD1 (6 bases). The CDR3 contains 15 residues. V was cut by 6 bases and J by 4 bases, with 21 bases left in between. The germline V gene encodes CDR1 SQVTM and CDR2 ANQGSEA. The CDR3 DNA follows: TGCAGCGTACGTTCCTCCTTAGGGGGAGGCACTGAAGCTTTCTTT. It codes for CSVRSSLGGGTEAFF.